The 3 T cell receptor beta chains in this list originate from one sample, sequenced in a study of vaccination and CD4 T cells after COVID-19. For these receptors, no antigen is known. CD4+ T cells that had been cultured provided DNA sequenced with the Oncomine TCR Beta short-read assay. MiXCR was run by TCRdb on the PCR reads, yielding one entry per CDR3 protein. The repertoire consists of around 18,000 distinct CDR3 sequences, with 51% occurring once and the leading ten covering 21%. The time point here: late sampling 161 to 241 days after vaccination in a few convalescent patients. Treatment meaning: roughly ten-day PBMC culture with coronavirus spike peptide pools or control peptides (ViraFEST assay). The material was CD4+ T cells from blood, cultured in vitro, obtained about 7 months after SARS-CoV-2 vaccination. The source is a human donor who had recovered from COVID-19.

The V call is TRBV20-1, the J call TRBJ1-2, with D perhaps TRBD1 (6 bases). Germline-derived CDR1 and CDR2 are DFQATT and SNEGSKA (reference sequence). Trimming took 6 bases from V and 8 from J, leaving 16 bases between them. This CDR3 spans 12 amino acids. CDR3 nucleotides: TGCAGTGCACTAACAGGGTATCGCGGCTACACCTTC. It is translated as CSALTGYRGYTF.

J is TRBJ2-5 and V is TRBV27; possible D gene TRBD1, 6 bases. The length of the CDR3 is 19 residues. V was pared by 5 bases and J by 4 bases, with 29 bases between. The germline V gene encodes CDR1 MNHEY and CDR2 SMNVEV (reference sequence). Written as DNA, the CDR3 is TGTGCCAGCAGTCCCCAAAGACAGGCAGGACTTGGGGGACGAGAGACCCAGTACTTC. Encoded protein: CASSPQRQAGLGGRETQYF.

This clonotype was observed a handful of times. The V call is TRBV6-4, the J call TRBJ1-2; D is unresolved. Trimming cost V 0 bases and J 8 bases, with 10 bases left between them. This CDR3 region has 13 residues. Looked up from germline, CDR1 is MRHNA and CDR2 is SNTAGT. CDR3 sequence: CASSDSSRVGYTF. In DNA, the CDR3 is TGTGCCAGCAGTGACTCGAGTAGGGTCGGCTACACCTTC.